The 32 T cell receptor beta chains in this list originate from one sample, sequenced in a study of blood T cell repertoires in COVID-19. The table came from immunoSEQ multiplex PCR; TCRdb's copy has only in-frame clones and leaves some out. The sample holds 250,000 to 350,000 clones, approximately 84% seen once. Sequencing was done on a sample of peripheral blood. The receptors come from a person aged 70 to 85 with COVID-19, enrolled during active disease.

DNA for the CDR3: TGTGCCAGCAGTTTACAAGGCAGAGGAAATGAGCAGTTCTTC. Translation: CASSLQGRGNEQFF. The chain joins TRBV28 to TRBJ2-1; no reliable D call. The CDR3 has 14 amino acids. V gave up 2 bases and J gave up 7 bases, with 12 bases separating them. The germline V gene has CDR1 MDHEN and CDR2 SYDVKM.

This chain connects TRBV7-8 to TRBJ1-2, with a possible D match to TRBD1 (5 bases). This CDR3 is built from 12 residues. Germline V gene lookup returns CDR1 SGHVS and CDR2 FQNEAQ. Trimming pared 5 bases from V and 8 bases from J, leaving 12 bases between. The CDR3 sequence: CASSSRQWGYTF. In DNA, the CDR3 is TGTGCCAGCAGCAGCCGACAGTGGGGCTACACCTTC.

This chain links TRBV5-1 with TRBJ2-2; 7 positions agree with TRBD1. Germline V gene data show CDR1 as SGHRS and CDR2 as YFSETQ. The V gene end was trimmed by 0 bases and the J gene end by 6 bases; junction bases not matched to a gene: 2. The CDR3 totals 14 residues. The CDR3 DNA sequence: TGCGCCAGCAGCTTGGACAGGGGTTCCGGGGAGCTGTTTTTT. Translating gives CASSLDRGSGELFF.

CDR3 protein: CASSPTSGQETQYF. The CDR3 DNA reads as TGTGCCAGCAGCCCAACTAGCGGCCAAGAGACCCAGTACTTC. The chain employs TRBV3-1 (or the pseudogene TRBV3-2) and TRBJ2-5; TRBD2 agrees at 8 bases. V shed 4 bases and J 1 base; nucleotides not matched to a gene: 2. The CDR3 has 14 residues. CDR1 and CDR2 from the germline V gene are LGHDT and YNNKEL (reference sequence).

The V gene is TRBV7-6, the J gene TRBJ2-1; D is ambiguous. This CDR3 region has 15 residues. Trimming removed 5 bases at V and 10 bases at J, with 21 bases between. Germline CDR1 reads SGHVS; CDR2 reads FNYEAQ. The DNA for the CDR3 is TGTGCCAGCAGCCGTCTTTCGGGTGGTACACCAGAGCAGTTCTTC. It yields the protein CASSRLSGGTPEQFF.

The rearrangement joins TRBV3-1 (or the pseudogene TRBV3-2) to TRBJ1-3; 7 positions agree with TRBD1. Trimming cost V 0 bases and J 3 bases; bases outside gene matches: 8. Germline values: CDR1 LGHDT, CDR2 YNNKEL (reference sequence). The CDR3 has 17 residues. CDR3 sequence: CASSQDLTGASGNTIYF. For the CDR3, the DNA is TGTGCCAGCAGCCAAGATCTTACAGGGGCCAGTGGAAACACCATATATTTT.

The sample holds one count of this clone. This chain uses TRBV6-5 with TRBJ1-5; D call uncertain. This CDR3 is 14 amino acids long. The germline V and J ends were trimmed by 2 bases and 5 bases, with 10 bases remaining between them. CDR1 is MNHEY and CDR2 is SVGAGI in the germline V gene. CDR3 protein: CASSYDRDDQPQHF. The CDR3 region has the DNA TGTGCCAGCAGTTACGACCGGGATGATCAGCCCCAGCATTTT.

The CDR3 is CASRGLGAGGLNEQFF. CDR3 bases: TGTGCCAGCAGGGGGTTAGGGGCGGGAGGCCTCAATGAGCAGTTCTTC. The V call is TRBV28, the J call TRBJ2-1; 8 bases agree with TRBD2. Germline assignment: CDR1 MDHEN and CDR2 SYDVKM. The CDR3 loop spans 16 amino acids. After removal of 6 bases from V and 6 bases from J, the junction contained 13 bases not matched to a gene.

The rearrangement links TRBV19 to TRBJ2-5; 7 bases map to TRBD1. With V trimmed by 5 bases and J by 5 bases, 8 bases remained unmatched. The CDR3 length is 14 residues. Germline V gene lookup returns CDR1 LNHDA and CDR2 SQIVND (reference sequence). This CDR3 reads CASSLRQGTETQYF. DNA of the CDR3: TGTGCCAGTAGTCTGAGACAGGGCACGGAGACCCAGTACTTC. Complete variable domain (other parts from reference TRBV19 and TRBJ2-5): DGGITQSPKYLFRKEGQNVTLSCEQNLNHDAMYWYRQDPGQGLRLIYYSQIVNDFQKGDIAEGYSVSREKKESFPLTVTSAQKNPTAFYLCASSLRQGTETQYFGPGTRLLVL.

CDR3 in amino acids: CSVDTGGSNQPQHF. CDR3 nucleotide sequence: TGCAGCGTTGACACAGGGGGTAGCAATCAGCCCCAGCATTTT. V usage is TRBV29-1 and J usage is TRBJ1-5; 8 positions agree with TRBD1. Germline V gene data show CDR1 as SQVTM and CDR2 as ANQGSEA. The J segment lost 0 bases and the V segment lost 3 bases, leaving 1 base of the junction unmatched. This CDR3 comprises 14 residues. Combining the CDR3 with reference TRBV29-1 and TRBJ1-5 gives the whole variable domain SAVISQKPSRDICQRGTSLTIQCQVDSQVTMMFWYRQQPGQSLTLIATANQGSEATYESGFVIDKFPISRPNLTFSTLTVSNMSPEDSSIYLCSVDTGGSNQPQHFGDGTRLSIL.

This rearrangement joins TRBV4-1 to TRBJ1-1, with TRBD1 matching over 8 bases. The CDR3 length is 15 residues. Germline CDR1 is MGHRA and CDR2 is YSYEKL. V shed 1 base, J shed 7 bases, and the junction held 8 bases outside the gene matches. This chain's CDR3 is CASSQVPGQDLEAFF. In nucleotides, the CDR3 is TGCGCCAGCAGCCAAGTCCCGGGACAGGACCTTGAAGCTTTCTTT.

The chain employs TRBV29-1 and TRBJ2-5, with TRBD1 as a possible D gene (7 bases). V was clipped by 5 bases and J by 4 bases, with 20 bases between them. The CDR3 runs 15 residues. CDR1 and CDR2 (germline): SQVTM, ANQGSEA. CDR3 loop: CSVIIGGGEGETQYF. CDR3 bases: TGCAGCGTTATTATAGGAGGGGGCGAAGGAGAGACCCAGTACTTC.

This clone was seen a handful of times. The J gene is TRBJ1-6, the V gene TRBV3-1 (or the pseudogene TRBV3-2); no clear D. CDR1 is LGHDT, CDR2 YNNKEL, per germline (reference sequence). V lost 1 base and J 8 bases, leaving 6 bases between the germline ends. CDR3 length equals 13 residues. The CDR3 loop is CASSQGVDSPLHF. CDR3 coding DNA: TGTGCCAGCAGCCAAGGTGTAGATTCACCCCTCCACTTT.

The J gene is TRBJ2-1, the V gene TRBV2, with 11 nucleotides matching TRBD2. The V and J ends lost 7 bases and 6 bases, in that order; junction bases with no gene match: 5. The CDR3 totals 14 residues. Looked up from germline, CDR1 is SNHLY and CDR2 is FYNNEI. The CDR3 protein is CASILGLAVNEQFF. CDR3 nucleotides: TGTGCCAGCATCTTGGGACTAGCGGTCAATGAGCAGTTCTTC.

J is TRBJ1-6 and V is TRBV2; 12 bases align to TRBD1. Germline CDR1 and CDR2: SNHLY and FYNNEI. CDR3 length equals 15 residues. V gave up 7 bases and J gave up 4 bases; unmatched junction bases: 2. The chain's CDR3 is CASKGQGAYNSPLHF. The CDR3 DNA reads as TGTGCCAGCAAGGGACAGGGGGCGTATAATTCACCCCTCCACTTT.

The table lists this clone with a count of one. The chain carries TRBV27 and TRBJ1-5; TRBD1 agrees at 9 bases. Germline CDR1 reads MNHEY; CDR2 reads SMNVEV (reference sequence). This CDR3 comprises 14 residues. With V trimmed by 3 bases and J by 10 bases, 7 bases remained unmatched. This chain's CDR3 is CASSLGQGFNPQHF. CDR3 DNA sequence: TGTGCCAGCAGTTTGGGACAGGGTTTTAATCCCCAGCATTTT.

The chain is built from TRBV3-1 (or the pseudogene TRBV3-2) and TRBJ2-7; 9 positions agree with TRBD1. The CDR3 length is 14 residues. J gave up 4 bases and V 6 bases, and 7 bases lay outside the gene matches. Germline CDR1 and CDR2: LGHDT and YNNKEL (reference sequence). The CDR3 sequence is CASRLGTGSYEQYF. The CDR3 DNA follows: TGTGCCAGCAGACTGGGGACAGGGTCGTACGAGCAGTACTTC.

The V and J genes are TRBV28 and TRBJ2-1; D remains unclear. There are 13 residues in the CDR3. V was shortened by 7 bases and J by 2 bases, with 9 bases between the two germline ends. Germline CDR1 MDHEN, CDR2 SYDVKM. The CDR3 nucleotides read TGTGCCAGCATGTATCGCGCCTACAATGAGCAGTTCTTC. Its translation: CASMYRAYNEQFF.

V is TRBV5-8 and J is TRBJ1-2; D remains ambiguous. Between the trimmed V and J ends, which lost 6 bases and 8 bases, there was a span of 17 bases. There are 13 residues in the CDR3. CDR1 and CDR2 from the germline V gene are SGHTS and YDEGEE. DNA of the CDR3: TGTGCCAGCAATCTCAGTCCCGCGGTCGGCTACACCTTC. Protein product: CASNLSPAVGYTF.

The chain links TRBV5-1 to TRBJ1-3, with D perhaps matching TRBD1 (5 bases). CDR1 SGHRS and CDR2 YFSETQ come from the germline V gene. Trimming took 7 bases from V and 4 from J, leaving 12 bases between them. The CDR3 extends over 13 amino acids. CDR3 bases: TGCGCCAGCCGGCCCAGGGTGGGAAACACCATATATTTT. The encoded protein is CASRPRVGNTIYF. The whole variable domain, remainder taken from reference TRBV5-1 and TRBJ1-3, is KAGVTQTPRYLIKTRGQQVTLSCSPISGHRSVSWYQQTPGQGLQFLFEYFSETQRNKGNFPGRFSGRQFSNSRSEMNVSTLELGDSALYLCASRPRVGNTIYFGEGSWLTVV.

V usage is TRBV7-9 and J usage is TRBJ2-5; D uncertain. V was cut by 6 bases and J by 5 bases, with 10 bases left in between. CDR3 size: 12 residues. Germline CDR1 reads SEHNR; CDR2 reads FQNEAQ (reference sequence). DNA for the CDR3: TGTGCCAGCAGTCCCGACAAGGAGACCCAGTACTTC. Translating gives CASSPDKETQYF.

The chain employs TRBV6-1 and TRBJ1-1, with 8 bases matching TRBD1. This CDR3 comprises 16 residues. Germline CDR1 and CDR2: MNHNS and SASEGT. The V and J ends lost 3 bases and 5 bases, in that order; junction bases with no gene match: 11. The CDR3 region has the DNA TGTGCCAGCAGTGATACCGGACAGGGATTACGAACTGAAGCTTTCTTT. Translation gives CASSDTGQGLRTEAFF.

This clone has a single count. The J gene is TRBJ2-7, the V gene TRBV11-1, with TRBD1 matching 7 bases. Trimming took 5 bases from V and 2 from J; bases not matched to a gene: 6. The CDR3 covers 14 residues. In germline, CDR1 is SGHAT, CDR2 FQDESV (reference sequence). CDR3 residues: CASSRDRKTYEQYF. Here the CDR3 DNA reads TGTGCCAGCAGCCGGGACAGAAAGACCTACGAGCAGTACTTC.

Notes on this clone: Other DNA sequences in this specimen translate into the identical CDR3. The chain recombines TRBV5-1 with TRBJ1-3; D is uncertain. The ends were cut back, 0 bases at V and 3 bases at J, with 7 bases in the middle. The germline V gene has CDR1 SGHRS and CDR2 YFSETQ. This CDR3 contains 14 residues. CDR3: CASSLAGIGNTIYF. Here the CDR3 DNA reads TGCGCCAGCAGCTTGGCGGGAATTGGAAACACCATATATTTT.

The chain joins TRBV6-5 to TRBJ1-2; 8 positions match TRBD1. Looked up from germline, CDR1 is MNHEY and CDR2 is SVGAGI. The CDR3 spans 14 residues. The V and J ends lost 1 base and 4 bases, in that order; junction bases with no gene match: 2. CDR3 DNA sequence: TGTGCCAGCAGTTACTTCCAGGGGGCCTATGGCTACACCTTC. Protein product: CASSYFQGAYGYTF.

The V call is TRBV6-5, the J call TRBJ1-1; TRBD1 might be the D (5 bases). V was shortened by 8 bases and J by 4 bases, with 17 bases between the two germline ends. The CDR3 spans 14 residues. Germline values: CDR1 MNHEY, CDR2 SVGAGI. This CDR3 reads CASGSRVGVTEAFF. CDR3 sequence (DNA): TGTGCCAGCGGAAGCAGGGTTGGGGTCACTGAAGCTTTCTTT.

J is TRBJ2-5 and V is TRBV5-1; 7 nucleotides agree with TRBD1. The CDR3 covers 16 residues. Germline V lookup: CDR1 SGHRS, CDR2 YFSETQ. V shed 0 bases and J 1 base; nucleotides not matched to a gene: 6. The CDR3: CASSLGGQQFQETQYF. The CDR3 DNA reads as TGCGCCAGCAGCTTGGGGGGACAGCAGTTCCAAGAGACCCAGTACTTC.

The chain recombines TRBV6-5 with TRBJ2-5; a possible D gene is TRBD2 (6 bases). The V end lost 11 bases, the J end lost 1 base, and 17 bases lay between the germline ends. The CDR3 covers 14 residues. Germline V gene lookup returns CDR1 MNHEY and CDR2 SVGAGI. Here the CDR3 reads CASAGFLGQETQYF. CDR3 coding DNA: TGTGCCTCCGCGGGGTTTTTGGGCCAAGAGACCCAGTACTTC.

The chain carries TRBV4-1 and TRBJ2-3, with 10 bases fitting TRBD2. Trimming cost V 2 bases and J 3 bases; bases outside gene matches: 2. The CDR3 runs to 15 residues. Germline lookup yields CDR1 MGHRA and CDR2 YSYEKL. CDR3 nucleotides: TGCGCCAGCAGCCAATCACTAGCGGGGACAGATACGCAGTATTTT. Its translation is CASSQSLAGTDTQYF.

The genes are TRBV27 and TRBJ1-5; weak D call: TRBD1 (5 bases). Germline lookup yields CDR1 MNHEY and CDR2 SMNVEV (reference sequence). V lost 4 bases and J 2 bases, leaving 15 bases between the germline ends. The CDR3 length is 16 residues. Written as DNA, the CDR3 is TGTGCCAGCAGTTCTTACTCGGGGGGGGGCAATCAGCCCCAGCATTTT. Its translation: CASSSYSGGGNQPQHF.

This rearrangement joins TRBV9 to TRBJ2-5; 8 nucleotides align to TRBD1. This CDR3 spans 15 amino acids. CDR1 and CDR2 (germline): SGDLS, YYNGEE. Losses at the gene ends were 0 bases for V and 5 bases for J; bases not matched to a gene: 6. The CDR3 here is CASSVGQGAWETQYF. The CDR3 DNA reads TGTGCCAGCAGCGTAGGGCAGGGGGCTTGGGAGACCCAGTACTTC.

This chain uses TRBV2 with TRBJ1-5; 8 bases match TRBD1. V lost 6 bases and J lost 7; bases outside the gene matches: 5. The CDR3 has 13 amino acids. Germline values: CDR1 SNHLY, CDR2 FYNNEI. This CDR3 reads CASRTGEVQPQHF. DNA of the CDR3: TGTGCCAGCAGGACAGGGGAGGTCCAGCCCCAGCATTTT.